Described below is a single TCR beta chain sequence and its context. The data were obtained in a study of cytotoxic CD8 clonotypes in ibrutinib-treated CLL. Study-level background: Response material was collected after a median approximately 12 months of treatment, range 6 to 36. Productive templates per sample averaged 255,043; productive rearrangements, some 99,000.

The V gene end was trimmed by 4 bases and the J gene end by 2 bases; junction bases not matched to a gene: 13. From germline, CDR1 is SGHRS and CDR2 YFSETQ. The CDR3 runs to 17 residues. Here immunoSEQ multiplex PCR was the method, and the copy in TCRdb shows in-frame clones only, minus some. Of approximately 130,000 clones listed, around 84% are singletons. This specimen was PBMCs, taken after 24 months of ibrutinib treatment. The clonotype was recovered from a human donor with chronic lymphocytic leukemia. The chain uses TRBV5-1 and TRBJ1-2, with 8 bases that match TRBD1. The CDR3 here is CASSTGQGVEVNYGYTF. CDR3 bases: TGCGCCAGCAGCACCGGACAGGGTGTAGAGGTAAACTATGGCTACACCTTC.